This record concerns one T cell receptor (beta chain) sequence. Its antigen is currently unknown. Measured with immunoSEQ multiplex PCR; TCRdb has only the in-frame clones, and not every one. The sample consists of 75,000 to 90,000 clones, less than 90% of them appearing once. TCR beta libraries used around 2 micrograms of DNA from cryopreserved PBMCs. CDR1 is SGHTA and CDR2 is FQGNSA in the germline V gene. Deletions cut 4 bases from V and 2 bases from J, with 12 bases between. The CDR3 length is 14 residues. The data originate from a study of cytotoxic CD8 clonotypes in ibrutinib-treated CLL. Study-wide results and limits: Circulating CD8+ T-cell counts were tracked by baseline clonality, which exceeded that of age-matched healthy donors.

The TCR originated in a human donor with chronic lymphocytic leukemia. The chain uses TRBV7-2 and TRBJ2-7, with D perhaps matching TRBD1 (6 bases). The material sequenced was PBMCs, taken after 24 months of ibrutinib treatment. The CDR3 region has the DNA TGTGCCAGCAGCTGGGGGACATCCACCTACGAGCAGTACTTC. It encodes CASSWGTSTYEQYF.